The 9 T cell receptor beta chains listed next were all sequenced from one sample in a study of T cell clonality in common variable immunodeficiency. Overall study findings and caveats: Fewer deletions and N-nucleotide insertions were reportedly seen in common variable immunodeficiency TCR beta sequences.

For these receptors, no antigen is known. Produced via immunoSEQ multiplex PCR; TCRdb's table is partial and in-frame only. The sample shows about 26,000 clones, none of them appearing just once. Material: peripheral blood mononuclear cells. The receptors stem from a human donor with common variable immunodeficiency.

To note about this clone: The read ends 3 residues early relative to the CDR3; the germline J gene fills the gap. The J gene is TRBJ1-6, the V gene TRBV2; 8 bases fit TRBD1. Germline CDR1 is SNHLY and CDR2 is FYNNEI. V shed 6 bases, J shed 0 bases, and the junction held 4 bases outside the gene matches. This CDR3 has 16 residues. Partial CDR3 DNA: TGTGCCAGCAGCGATGGACAGGGCTCCTATAATTCACCC. It yields the protein CASSDGQGSYNSP. The whole CDR3 reads CASSDGQGSYNSPLHF.

A few counts support this clone. The CDR3 is CASSYVGEGLGETQYF. The CDR3 DNA, read in part, is TGTGCCAGCAGTTACGTTGGTGAGGGCCTTGGGGAGACC. This chain joins TRBV6-2 or TRBV6-3 and TRBJ2-5; TRBD2 might be the D (5 bases). The read stops 3 residues short of the end of the CDR3; the missing end is completed from the germline J gene. V lost 2 bases to trimming and J lost 5 bases, with 18 bases between them. The CDR3 extends over 16 amino acids. Germline V lookup: CDR1 MNHEY, CDR2 SVGEGT.

This clone occurred many times. The DNA read from the CDR3 is TGCGCCAGCAGCCCCAGGGACAGGGGGGAACACGAG. It encodes CASSPRDRGEHE. From start to end, the CDR3 is CASSPRDRGEHEQYF. This chain joins TRBV5-1 and TRBJ2-7; TRBD1 aligns across 11 bases. The read ends 3 residues early relative to the CDR3; the germline J gene fills the gap. The V segment lost 4 bases and the J segment 5 bases; nucleotides outside the gene matches: 8. Germline loops: CDR1 SGHRS, CDR2 YFSETQ. The CDR3 has 15 residues.

Many counts were recorded for this clone. The read stops 3 residues short of the end of the CDR3; the missing end is completed from the germline J gene. This rearrangement joins TRBV5-5 to TRBJ1-1; tentatively, D is TRBD1 (5 bases). CDR1 and CDR2 from the germline V gene are SGHKS and YYEKEE (reference sequence). With 0 bases removed from V and 1 base from J, the gap between germline ends came to 10 bases. This CDR3 spans 15 amino acids. The sequenced CDR3 bases are TGTGCCAGCAGCTTGGCAGGGAGAGGGAACACTGAA. Residues: CASSLAGRGNTE. The entire CDR3 protein is CASSLAGRGNTEAFF.

This clone was counted a few times. The read stops 3 residues short of the end of the CDR3; the missing end is completed from the germline J gene. The rearrangement links TRBV13 to TRBJ1-1; perhaps TRBD1 as D (5 bases). The CDR3 is made up of 15 amino acids. Germline CDR1 and CDR2: PRHDT and FYEKMQ (reference sequence). V lost 2 bases and J lost 4, with 14 bases in between. CDR3 bases read: TGTGCCAGCAGCTTACGTTTAATGGGGGGCACTGAA. Protein: CASSLRLMGGTE. The CDR3 in its entirety is CASSLRLMGGTEAFF.

In its sample, this clone was seen many times. The observed sequence ends 3 residues before the CDR3 terminus, with the missing tail filled in from the germline J gene. V and J are TRBV6-2 or TRBV6-3 and TRBJ2-7, with D tentatively TRBD1 (6 bases). Germline V gene lookup returns CDR1 MNHEY and CDR2 SVGEGT. Trimming left V 6 bases short and J 2 bases short, with 17 bases between. The CDR3 spans 15 residues. The sequenced part of the CDR3 DNA is TGTGCCAGCAGACGGACGGACAGCGGACCCTACGAG. It translates to CASRRTDSGPYE. The entire CDR3 protein reads CASRRTDSGPYEQYF.

Remarks on this clone: With the read ending 3 residues before the CDR3 end, the germline J gene is used to fill in that end. The genes are TRBV2 and TRBJ2-3; TRBD2 might be the D (6 bases). CDR1 is SNHLY, CDR2 FYNNEI, per germline. The V end was cut by 3 bases, the J end by 0 bases, with 7 bases between. CDR3 length equals 14 residues. The CDR3 here is CASSEGGSTDTQYF. The sequenced CDR3 bases are TGTGCCAGCAGTGAGGGGGGTAGCACAGATACG.

In the case of this clone: The missing CDR3 end, 3 residues past where the read stops, is filled in from the germline J gene. This rearrangement joins TRBV20-1 to TRBJ2-5, with 7 positions matching TRBD1. Germline CDR1 reads DFQATT; CDR2 reads SNEGSKA (reference sequence). CDR3 size: 14 residues. The trim removed 3 bases at V and 1 base at J, leaving 5 bases unmatched. CDR3 amino acids: CSARWPGGQETQYF. Incomplete CDR3 DNA: TGCAGTGCTAGGTGGCCAGGGGGCCAAGAGACC.

Many counts were recorded for this clone. Sequencing ends 3 residues short of the CDR3 end; the germline J gene provides the rest. V is TRBV20-1 and J is TRBJ2-7; 10 nucleotides agree with TRBD1. The trim removed 3 bases at V and 6 bases at J, leaving 17 bases unmatched. The CDR3 spans 17 residues. Germline V gene lookup returns CDR1 DFQATT and CDR2 SNEGSKA (reference sequence). CDR3 in amino acids: CSARGTGDLKAFTEQYF. The sequenced part of the CDR3 DNA is TGCAGTGCTAGGGGGACAGGGGACCTTAAGGCCTTTACCGAG.